This passage covers 20 T cell receptor beta chains from one sample sequenced in a study of T cell clonality in common variable immunodeficiency. Clones were read by immunoSEQ multiplex PCR, and TCRdb kept only the in-frame ones, dropping some. The sample is made up of roughly 28,000 clones, none counted only once. The specimen was peripheral blood mononuclear cells. These receptors were obtained from a person aged 18-70 years in good health.

Worth noting for this clone: The CDR3 end is not reached by the read, which stops 3 residues before it; the germline J gene fills it in. The chain links TRBV11-2 to TRBJ1-2; D call uncertain. This CDR3 is built from 13 residues. Germline CDR1 SGHAT, CDR2 FQNNGV. The CDR3 DNA, read in part, is TGTGCCAGCACCTCCAGGCAGCCCTACGAC. This gives the protein CASTSRQPYD. The entire CDR3 reads CASTSRQPYDYTF. The whole variable domain, remainder taken from reference TRBV11-2 and TRBJ1-2, is EAGVAQSPRYKIIEKRQSVAFWCNPISGHATLYWYQQILGQGPKLLIQFQNNGVVDDSQLPKDRFSAERLKGVDSTLKIQPAKLEDSAVYLCASTSRQPYDYTFGSGTRLTVV.

This clone was observed many times. The CDR3 goes on 3 residues after the read ends, and that part is filled in from the germline J gene. The chain links TRBV10-3 to TRBJ2-7; 11 nucleotides agree with TRBD2. Germline trimming cut 10 bases from V and 0 bases from J; bases unmatched to any gene: 2. Germline V lookup: CDR1 ENHRY, CDR2 SYGVKD. CDR3 length equals 13 residues. CDR3 DNA (partial): TGTGCCAGCCTAGCGGGGGGCTCCTACGAG. Translated: CASLAGGSYE. The complete CDR3 protein is CASLAGGSYEQYF.

This clone was detected only a few times. The read stops 3 residues short of the end of the CDR3; the missing end is completed from the germline J gene. The chain couples TRBV6-1 to TRBJ2-1; 7 bases are a match to TRBD1. The germline gives CDR1 MNHNS, CDR2 SASEGT. The CDR3 loop spans 15 amino acids. J was trimmed by 9 bases and V by 2 bases; bases with no gene match: 10. The CDR3 loop reads CASSEWRQGTGEQFF. The CDR3 bases that were read are TGTGCCAGCAGTGAATGGCGACAGGGCACGGGTGAG.

A note on this clone: The CDR3 extends 3 residues past the end of the read, so its final part is completed from the germline J gene. The chain recombines TRBV20-1 with TRBJ1-2; D is uncertain. CDR3 length: 14 residues. Per germline, CDR1 DFQATT and CDR2 SNEGSKA (reference sequence). Deletions cut 6 bases from V and 0 bases from J, with 14 bases between. The part of the CDR3 DNA that was read is TGCAGTGCCATCCCTCTAGCGCCTAACTATGGC. The encoded protein is CSAIPLAPNYG. The complete CDR3 sequence is CSAIPLAPNYGYTF.

This clone showed up many times. From the germline J gene comes the end of the CDR3, since the read stops 3 residues before it. This chain uses TRBV7-2 with TRBJ1-1, with TRBD1 matching 7 bases. The length of the CDR3 is 15 residues. In germline, CDR1 is SGHTA, CDR2 FQGNSA. Trimming took 5 bases from V and 1 from J; bases not matched to a gene: 7. The covered CDR3 bases are TGTGCCAGCAGCCCCCGACAGGGCCCGAACACTGAA. Translation: CASSPRQGPNTE. The CDR3 in full is CASSPRQGPNTEAFF. Combining the CDR3 with reference TRBV7-2 and TRBJ1-1 gives the whole variable domain GAGVSQSPSNKVTEKGKDVELRCDPISGHTALYWYRQSLGQGLEFLIYFQGNSAPDKSGLPSDRFSAERTGGSVSTLTIQRTQQEDSAVYLCASSPRQGPNTEAFFGQGTRLTVV.

This clone has more than one count but fewer than ten. The read falls 3 residues short of the CDR3 end, and the missing part is taken from the germline J gene. The rearrangement links TRBV5-6 to TRBJ1-3, with TRBD1 identical over 7 bases. The length of the CDR3 is 14 residues. CDR1 and CDR2 from the germline V gene are SGHDT and YYEEEE. V gave up 1 base and J gave up 4 bases; unmatched junction bases: 2. CDR3 region: CASSLRGPGNTIYF. CDR3 DNA, as far as it was read: TGTGCCAGCAGCTTGAGGGGGCCAGGAAACACC.

This clone has a handful of counts. The CDR3 end lies 3 residues beyond the end of the read and is filled in from the germline J gene. V gene TRBV6-4 combines with J gene TRBJ2-1; D is unresolved. The germline V and J ends were trimmed by 4 bases and 6 bases, with 10 bases remaining between them. Germline CDR1 reads MRHNA; CDR2 reads SNTAGT. The CDR3 spans 13 residues. The CDR3 region is CASSATQFNEQFF. The CDR3 bases that were read are TGTGCCAGCAGTGCGACACAGTTCAATGAG.

This clone was seen at least ten times. Read coverage stops 3 residues before the CDR3 terminus; the germline J gene supplies the remainder. The chain recombines TRBV6-2 or TRBV6-3 with TRBJ1-4, with TRBD1 as a possible D gene (5 bases). Germline CDR1 reads MNHEY; CDR2 reads SVGEGT. This CDR3 is built from 15 residues. Deletions cut 5 bases from V and 5 bases from J, with 15 bases between. Partial CDR3 DNA: TGTGCCAGCAGTCTTACACAGGCAAAGAATGAAAAA. It is translated as CASSLTQAKNEK. The complete CDR3 protein is CASSLTQAKNEKLFF.

This clone appeared many times. The observed sequence ends 3 residues before the CDR3 terminus, with the missing tail filled in from the germline J gene. The chain employs TRBV20-1 and TRBJ2-2; TRBD1 aligns across 7 bases. Losses at the gene ends were 3 bases for V and 1 base for J; bases not matched to a gene: 5. This CDR3 region has 15 residues. Germline V gives CDR1 DFQATT, CDR2 SNEGSKA (reference sequence). The CDR3 sequence: CSASKGALNTGELFF. The covered CDR3 bases are TGCAGTGCTAGCAAGGGGGCACTGAACACCGGGGAG.

This clone has a count of ten or more. The read terminates 3 residues before the CDR3 end, so the remaining end is supplied by the germline J gene. The V and J genes are TRBV19 and TRBJ2-1, with TRBD2 as a possible D gene (6 bases). V was pared by 2 bases and J by 8 bases, with 7 bases between. From germline, CDR1 is LNHDA and CDR2 SQIVND (reference sequence). This CDR3 region has 12 residues. Partial CDR3 DNA: TGTGCCAGTAGTATAACGGGGGATGAG. Translated: CASSITGDE. The whole CDR3 protein reads CASSITGDEQFF.

This clone showed up many times. The read is 3 residues too short to cover the CDR3 end, so that end is filled in from the germline J gene. The V call is TRBV29-1, the J call TRBJ2-7; D perhaps matches TRBD2 (5 bases). This CDR3 has 12 residues. V lost 5 bases to trimming and J lost 3 bases, with 11 bases between them. Germline values: CDR1 SQVTM, CDR2 ANQGSEA. The sequenced CDR3 bases are TGCAGCGTTAAGAGAGCGGACTACGAG. This sequence encodes CSVKRADYE. The CDR3 reads in full as CSVKRADYEQYF.

The sample holds many counts of this clone. The read ends 3 residues early relative to the CDR3; the germline J gene fills the gap. J is TRBJ1-1 and V is TRBV5-1; TRBD1 might be the D (5 bases). Germline V gene data show CDR1 as SGHRS and CDR2 as YFSETQ. The CDR3 is made up of 14 amino acids. V lost 0 bases, J lost 4 bases, and 10 bases lay in between. CDR3 residues: CASSLEGGGTEAFF. The DNA read from the CDR3 is TGCGCCAGCAGCTTGGAAGGCGGGGGCACTGAA. The full variable domain, with the rest looked up from reference TRBV5-1 and TRBJ1-1, is KAGVTQTPRYLIKTRGQQVTLSCSPISGHRSVSWYQQTPGQGLQFLFEYFSETQRNKGNFPGRFSGRQFSNSRSEMNVSTLELGDSALYLCASSLEGGGTEAFFGQGTRLTVV.

This clone is labeled medium-sized. With the read ending 3 residues before the CDR3 end, the germline J gene is used to fill in that end. This chain uses TRBV29-1 with TRBJ2-1, with TRBD2 identical over 9 bases. CDR3 length: 17 residues. J lost 0 bases, V lost 1 base, and 7 bases had no gene match. Germline lookup yields CDR1 SQVTM and CDR2 ANQGSEA. CDR3: CSVEGLAGTSSYNEQFF. The CDR3 bases that were read are TGCAGCGTTGAAGGCCTAGCGGGGACCAGCTCCTACAATGAG.

This clone showed up many times. The CDR3 end falls 3 residues outside the read, so it is completed with the germline J gene. The V and J genes are TRBV10-3 and TRBJ2-7, with 7 bases lining up with TRBD1. V trimming: 9 bases; J trimming: 3 bases; junction bases outside the gene matches: 5. This CDR3 has 12 amino acids. The germline V gene encodes CDR1 ENHRY and CDR2 SYGVKD. CDR3 DNA, as far as it was read: TGTGCCATGGGGACAGACTTCTACGAG. Encoded protein: CAMGTDFYE. From start to end, the CDR3 is CAMGTDFYEQYF.

This clone was detected many times. The read ends 3 residues before the CDR3 terminus; that terminus is restored from the germline J gene. The chain links TRBV5-4 to TRBJ2-5; 7 nucleotides align to TRBD2. Germline V gives CDR1 SGHNT, CDR2 YYREEE (reference sequence). V shed 1 base and J 2 bases; nucleotides not matched to a gene: 2. This CDR3 contains 14 residues. CDR3 amino acids: CASSLSSGQETQYF. The sequenced CDR3 bases are TGTGCCAGCAGCTTGAGTAGCGGGCAAGAGACC.

In its sample, this clone is medium-sized. The read is 3 residues too short to cover the CDR3 end, so that end is filled in from the germline J gene. The V call is TRBV2, the J call TRBJ2-2, with D possibly TRBD2 on 5 matching bases. The germline V and J ends were trimmed by 5 bases and 5 bases, with 9 bases remaining between them. The germline V gene encodes CDR1 SNHLY and CDR2 FYNNEI. This CDR3 contains 13 residues. Incomplete CDR3 DNA: TGTGCCAGCAGTTTTACTAGTACCGGGGAG. Translated: CASSFTSTGE. The whole CDR3 sequence is CASSFTSTGELFF.

Many counts were recorded for this clone. One end of the junction does not line up with germline, which may come from a read error. The observed sequence ends 3 residues before the CDR3 terminus, with the missing tail filled in from the germline J gene. This sequence joins TRBV7-7 and TRBJ2-5; 10 nucleotides agree with TRBD2. Germline V gene lookup returns CDR1 SSHAT and CDR2 FNYEAQ (reference sequence). The CDR3 is made up of 14 amino acids. The CDR3 region is CASSNQRGGETQYF. CDR3 DNA, as far as it was read: TGTGCTAGCAGTAACCAGCGGGGGGGAGAGACC.

This clone was recorded at least ten times. At one end the junction does not follow the germline gene, possibly because of a read error. The read ends 3 residues shy of where the CDR3 ends; the end is completed using the germline J gene. The chain has TRBV5-1 and TRBJ2-2, with 9 bases lining up with TRBD1. The germline CDR1 and CDR2 sequences are SGHRS and YFSETQ. There are 17 residues in the CDR3. The CDR3 DNA, read in part, is TGCACCAGCAGCTCCCTACCGGACAGGGGCGACACCGGGGAG. This gives the protein CTSSSLPDRGDTGE. The entire CDR3 is CTSSSLPDRGDTGELFF.

This clone was recorded at least ten times. The read gets to within 3 residues of the CDR3 end, and the germline J gene fills in the rest. Other nucleotide sequences from this sample produce the same CDR3. The chain carries TRBV20-1 and TRBJ1-1, with D perhaps matching TRBD1 (5 bases). Germline V gene data show CDR1 as DFQATT and CDR2 as SNEGSKA (reference sequence). The CDR3 totals 12 residues. CDR3 bases read: TGCAGTGCGCAGGGAGGGCAAGAGACC. Translating it yields CSAQGGQET. The complete CDR3 protein is CSAQGGQETAFF.

This clone has a count of ten or more. The CDR3 end lies 3 residues beyond the end of the read and is filled in from the germline J gene. The rearrangement links TRBV20-1 to TRBJ2-7, with 11 nucleotides matching TRBD2. Germline loops: CDR1 DFQATT, CDR2 SNEGSKA (reference sequence). The V segment lost 5 bases and the J segment 4 bases; nucleotides outside the gene matches: 13. The CDR3 covers 16 residues. The sequenced CDR3 bases are TGCAGTGCTCCGACCGTCCTGACTAGCGGGGTATACGAG. Translated: CSAPTVLTSGVYE. The full CDR3 reads CSAPTVLTSGVYEQYF.